This T cell receptor beta chain was captured in a study of OX40 agonist ivuxolimab in advanced cancers. Across the whole study: Patients took ivuxolimab, an agonistic anti-OX40 (CD134) antibody. The eligibility criteria allowed prior anti-PD-1, anti-PD-L1 or anti-CTLA-4 therapy, and around 40% had some. Patients receiving dose escalation had hepatocellular carcinoma, melanoma, renal cell or head and neck cancer. Broader study findings: Low levels of normalized T-cell clonal expansion also appeared in some nonresponders.

Regarding this clone: Its matching antigen is unknown. Germline is not matched at one junction end, which may reflect a read error.

Clones were sequenced by immunoSEQ multiplex PCR, and TCRdb holds only the in-frame ones, with some missing. The sample holds approximately 52,000 clones, 80% to 90% seen once. The germline CDR1 and CDR2 sequences are MNHNS and SASEGT. CDR3 size: 14 residues. The sequence was collected from an adult with an advanced solid tumor such as melanoma, head and neck, liver or kidney cancer. The source material was CD4+ or CD8+ T cells sorted from blood, sampled in a trial of the OX40 agonist ivuxolimab. The chain carries TRBV6-1 and TRBJ1-2; 7 nucleotides match TRBD1. As DNA, the CDR3 is TGTGCCGGCAGACAAGCCCTACAGGGGTTTGGCTACACCTTC. Its translation is CAGRQALQGFGYTF.